This TCR beta chain was recorded in a study of cytomegalovirus exposure and HLA in healthy donors. About the study: In a previous analysis, about 100 million unique TCR beta sequences were found from 170 million or so T cells.

Per the germline V gene, CDR1 is ENHRY and CDR2 is SYGVKD. The V and J ends lost 3 bases and 10 bases, in that order; junction bases with no gene match: 11. There are 15 residues in the CDR3. About this clone: Its antigen remains unknown.

Study-level results: Analyses of presence/absence relied on an assumption of roughly uniform sequencing depth across donors.

Those who donated were healthy bone marrow donors. The study ran its PCR with 60 Vbeta and 13 Jbeta primers. Clones were sequenced by immunoSEQ multiplex PCR, and TCRdb holds only the in-frame ones, with some missing. This sample has some 94,000 clones, with 70% to 80% found just once. The rearrangement uses TRBV10-3 and TRBJ2-1; 8 bases line up with TRBD2. The receptor was isolated from a man aged 35-49 years in good health and CMV-seronegative. The sample taken for sequencing was PBMCs. CDR3 bases: TGTGCCATCAGTGAAGAAATAGCGGGGTCTCGGGAGCAGTTCTTC. It is translated as CAISEEIAGSREQFF.